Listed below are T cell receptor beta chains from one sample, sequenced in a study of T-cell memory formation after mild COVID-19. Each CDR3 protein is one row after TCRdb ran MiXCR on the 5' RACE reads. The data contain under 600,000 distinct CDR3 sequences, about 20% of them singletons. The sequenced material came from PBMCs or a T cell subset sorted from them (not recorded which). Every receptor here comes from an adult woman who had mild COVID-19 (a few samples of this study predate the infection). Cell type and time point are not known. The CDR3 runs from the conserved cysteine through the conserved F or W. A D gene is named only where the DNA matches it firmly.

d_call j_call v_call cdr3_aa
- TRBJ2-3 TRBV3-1 CASSSRWRGPTDTQYF
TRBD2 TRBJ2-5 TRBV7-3 CASGRTSGVQETQYF
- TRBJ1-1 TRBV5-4 CASSLGRWTQAGTEAFF
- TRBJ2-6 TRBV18 CASSRTGANVLTF
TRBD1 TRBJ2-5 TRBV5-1 CASSLRGQAFGETQYF
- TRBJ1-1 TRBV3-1 CASSPGHLTEAFF
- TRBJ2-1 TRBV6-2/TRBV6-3 CASTNRGFNEQFF
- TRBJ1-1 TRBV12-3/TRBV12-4 CASSLPAKAEAFF
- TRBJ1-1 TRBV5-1 CASSQGYTEAFF
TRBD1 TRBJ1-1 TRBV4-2 CASSQVTGAGVNTEAFF
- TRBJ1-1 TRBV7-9 CASSLLHYRTKMNTEAFF
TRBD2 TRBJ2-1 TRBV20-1 CSARSSGKFEQFF
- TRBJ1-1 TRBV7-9 CASSATWDTEAFF
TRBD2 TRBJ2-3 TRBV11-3 CASSLFGLATDTQYF
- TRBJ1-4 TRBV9 CASSLGPGPPTNEKLFF
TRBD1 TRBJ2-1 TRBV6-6 CASSGQASYNEQFF
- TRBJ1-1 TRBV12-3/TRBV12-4 CASSLGPIEAFF
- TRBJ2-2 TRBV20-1 CSARPRSDLRTGELFF
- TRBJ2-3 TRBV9 CASSVGGAGTDTQYF
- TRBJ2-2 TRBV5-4 CASSSDRGGTGELFF
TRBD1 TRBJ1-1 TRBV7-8 CASSQRGQLNTEAFF
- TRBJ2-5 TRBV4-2 CASSQGTGTETQYF